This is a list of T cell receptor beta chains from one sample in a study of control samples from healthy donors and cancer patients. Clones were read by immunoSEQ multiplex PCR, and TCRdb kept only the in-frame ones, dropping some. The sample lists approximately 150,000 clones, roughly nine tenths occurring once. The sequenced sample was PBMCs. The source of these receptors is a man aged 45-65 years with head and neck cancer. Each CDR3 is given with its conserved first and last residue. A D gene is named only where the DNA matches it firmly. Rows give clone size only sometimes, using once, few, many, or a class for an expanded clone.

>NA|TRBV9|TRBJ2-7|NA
CASSVGDGRGRSYEQYF
TGTGCCAGCAGCGTAGGGGATGGACGCGGCAGATCCTACGAGCAGTACTTC
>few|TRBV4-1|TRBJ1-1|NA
CASSQDGVSTEAFF
TGCGCCAGCAGCCAAGACGGCGTGAGCACTGAAGCTTTCTTT
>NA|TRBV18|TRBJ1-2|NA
CASSPRSRDSGYTF
TGTGCCAGCTCACCACGGTCCCGGGACTCCGGCTACACCTTC
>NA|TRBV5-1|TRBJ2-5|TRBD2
CASSLGPGGWQETQYF
TGCGCCAGCAGCTTGGGGCCGGGGGGTTGGCAAGAGACCCAGTACTTC
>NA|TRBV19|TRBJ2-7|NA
CASRGGANYEQYF
TGTGCCAGTAGGGGCGGGGCTAACTACGAGCAGTACTTC
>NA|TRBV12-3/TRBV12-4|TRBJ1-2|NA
CASSDVYGYTF
TGTGCCAGCAGTGATGTCTATGGCTACACCTTC
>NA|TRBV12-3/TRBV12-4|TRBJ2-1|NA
CASSLGGYEQFF
TGTGCCAGCAGTCTAGGGGGGTATGAGCAGTTCTTC
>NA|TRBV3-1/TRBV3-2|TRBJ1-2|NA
CASSRTWGPSGYGYTF
TGTGCCAGCAGCCGGACGTGGGGACCCTCCGGCTATGGCTACACCTTC
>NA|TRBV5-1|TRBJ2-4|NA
CASSRGSKNIQYF
TGCGCCAGCAGCAGGGGGTCCAAAAACATTCAGTACTTC
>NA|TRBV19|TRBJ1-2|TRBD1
CASSIQGANGYTF
TGTGCCAGTAGTATTCAGGGGGCTAATGGCTACACCTTC
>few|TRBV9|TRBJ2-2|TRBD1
CASSGRQGTENTGELFF
TGTGCCAGCAGCGGGAGACAGGGGACAGAGAACACCGGGGAGCTGTTTTTT
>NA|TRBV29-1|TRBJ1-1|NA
CSVIAGGRNTEAFF
TGCAGCGTTATCGCGGGAGGGAGGAACACTGAAGCTTTCTTT
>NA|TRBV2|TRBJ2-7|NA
CASSDRGYEQYF
TGTGCCAGCAGTGACAGGGGTTACGAGCAGTACTTC
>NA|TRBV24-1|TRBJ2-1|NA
CATSEDAAQGFNEQFF
TGTGCCACCAGTGAGGACGCGGCCCAAGGGTTCAATGAGCAGTTCTTC
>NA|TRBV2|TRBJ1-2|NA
CASSEWPTYGYTF
TGTGCCAGCAGTGAATGGCCGACATATGGCTACACCTTC
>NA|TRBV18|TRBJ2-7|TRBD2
CASSLLVLAGGPGEQYF
TGTGCCAGCTCACTCCTGGTACTAGCGGGAGGGCCAGGCGAGCAGTACTTC
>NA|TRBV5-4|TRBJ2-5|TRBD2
CASRLTSGSGRETQYF
TGTGCCAGCAGGCTGACTAGCGGGAGTGGTAGGGAGACCCAGTACTTC
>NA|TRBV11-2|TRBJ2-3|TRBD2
CASTSVGGTDTQYF
TGTGCCAGCACCTCAGTGGGGGGGACAGATACGCAGTATTTT
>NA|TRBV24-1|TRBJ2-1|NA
CATSDLGQEVEQFF
TGTGCCACCAGTGATTTAGGGCAGGAGGTTGAGCAGTTCTTC
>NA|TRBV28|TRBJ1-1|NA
CASSLDSTEAFF
TGTGCCAGCAGTTTGGACTCGACTGAAGCTTTCTTT
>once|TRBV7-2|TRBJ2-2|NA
CASSLPRGTFEVNTGELFF
TGTGCCAGCAGCTTACCAAGGGGGACTTTTGAGGTGAACACCGGGGAGCTGTTTTTT
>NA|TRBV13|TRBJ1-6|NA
CASSPSTNRAYNSPLHF
TGTGCCAGCAGCCCCTCAACGAACAGAGCCTATAATTCACCCCTCCACTTT
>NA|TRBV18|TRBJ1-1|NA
CASSPTSGTLNTEAFF
TGTGCCAGCTCACCCACTTCCGGGACATTGAACACTGAAGCTTTCTTT
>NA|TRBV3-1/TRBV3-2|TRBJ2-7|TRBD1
CASSPGTGTYEQYF
TGTGCCAGCAGCCCGGGGACAGGGACCTACGAGCAGTACTTC
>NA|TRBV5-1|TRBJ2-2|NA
CASNRLNTGELFF
TGCGCCAGCAACAGGCTGAACACCGGGGAGCTGTTTTTT
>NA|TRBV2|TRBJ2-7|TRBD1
CASTPGQTYEQYF
TGTGCCAGCACCCCGGGACAGACCTACGAGCAGTACTTC
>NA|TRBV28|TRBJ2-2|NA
CASSLGGSDTGELFF
TGTGCCAGCAGTTTAGGGGGGTCGGACACCGGGGAGCTGTTTTTT
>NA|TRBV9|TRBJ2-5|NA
CASSRLSGETQYF
TGTGCCAGCAGCCGACTTAGTGGGGAGACCCAGTACTTC
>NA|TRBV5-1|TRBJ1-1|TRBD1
CASSSGTPGGTEAFF
TGCGCCAGCAGCTCTGGTACTCCAGGGGGCACTGAAGCTTTCTTT
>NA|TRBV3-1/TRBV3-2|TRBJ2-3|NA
CASSQDGSQDTQYF
TGTGCCAGCAGCCAAGACGGCTCGCAAGATACGCAGTATTTT
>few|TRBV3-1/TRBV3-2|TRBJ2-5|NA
CASSLRGETQYF
TGTGCCAGCAGCCTTCGGGGGGAGACCCAGTACTTC
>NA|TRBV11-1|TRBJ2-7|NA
CASSLGSYEQYF
TGTGCCAGCAGCTTAGGCAGCTACGAGCAGTACTTC
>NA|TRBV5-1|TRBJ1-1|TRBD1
CASSPYRTGYEAFF
TGCGCCAGCAGCCCATACCGGACAGGCTATGAAGCTTTCTTT
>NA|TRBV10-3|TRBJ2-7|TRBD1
CAISVGQGHYEQYF
TGTGCCATCAGTGTTGGACAGGGGCACTACGAGCAGTACTTC
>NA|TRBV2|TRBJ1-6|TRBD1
CASDGTEYNSPLHF
TGTGCCAGTGACGGGACAGAGTATAATTCACCCCTCCACTTT
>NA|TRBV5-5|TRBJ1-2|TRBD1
CASSLVKTGWNYGYTF
TGTGCCAGCAGCTTGGTTAAGACAGGGTGGAACTATGGCTACACCTTC
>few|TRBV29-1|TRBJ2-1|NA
CSVDRSREQFF
TGCAGCGTTGATCGGTCCCGTGAGCAGTTCTTC
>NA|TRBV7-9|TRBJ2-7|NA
CASSLRLNEQYF
TGTGCCAGCAGCTTAAGACTCAACGAGCAGTACTTC
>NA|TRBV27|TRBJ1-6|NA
CASSLIRSNSPLHF
TGTGCCAGCAGTTTAATAAGGAGTAATTCACCCCTCCACTTT
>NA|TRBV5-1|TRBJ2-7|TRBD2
CASSLTTSGGSYEQYF
TGCGCCAGCAGCTTAACGACTAGCGGGGGATCCTACGAGCAGTACTTC
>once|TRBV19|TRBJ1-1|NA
CASSMSTAYTEAFF
TGTGCCAGTAGTATGTCTACGGCTTACACTGAAGCTTTCTTT
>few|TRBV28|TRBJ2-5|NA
CASSSPSQGYQETQYF
TGTGCCAGCAGTTCACCTTCTCAAGGGTACCAAGAGACCCAGTACTTC
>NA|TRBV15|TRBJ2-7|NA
CATSREGETYEQYF
TGTGCCACCAGCAGAGAGGGGGAAACCTACGAGCAGTACTTC
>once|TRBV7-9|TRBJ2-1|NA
CASSYRDNEQFF
TGTGCCAGCAGCTACAGGGACAATGAGCAGTTCTTC
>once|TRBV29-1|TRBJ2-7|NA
CSVWAGEQYF
TGCAGCGTCTGGGCGGGGGAGCAGTACTTC
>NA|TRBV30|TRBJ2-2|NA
CAWSEGPNTGELFF
TGTGCCTGGAGTGAAGGACCGAACACCGGGGAGCTGTTTTTT
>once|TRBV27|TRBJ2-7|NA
CASSLYRAYEQYF
TGTGCCAGCAGTTTATACAGGGCCTACGAGCAGTACTTC
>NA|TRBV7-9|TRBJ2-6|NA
CASRLDGGANVLTF
TGTGCCAGCCGTCTGGACGGTGGGGCCAACGTCCTGACTTTC
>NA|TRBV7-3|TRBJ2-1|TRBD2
CASSFGRGGYEQFF
TGTGCCAGCAGCTTCGGGAGGGGAGGGTATGAGCAGTTCTTC
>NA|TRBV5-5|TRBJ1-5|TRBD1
CASSLTGETQPQHF
TGTGCCAGCAGCTTAACAGGGGAAACTCAGCCCCAGCATTTT
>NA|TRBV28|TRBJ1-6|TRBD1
CASTGEYSPLHF
TGTGCCAGTACAGGGGAATATTCACCCCTCCACTTT
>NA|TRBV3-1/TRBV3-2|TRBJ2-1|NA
CASSQVVKGNNEQFF
TGTGCCAGCAGCCAAGTGGTGAAAGGAAACAATGAGCAGTTCTTC
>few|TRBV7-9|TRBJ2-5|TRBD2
CASSLPPSGSSETQYF
TGTGCCAGCAGCTTACCCCCTAGCGGGAGTAGCGAGACCCAGTACTTC
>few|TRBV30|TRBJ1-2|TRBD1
CAWRDSLGYTF
TGTGCCTGGCGGGACAGTTTGGGCTACACCTTC